The present entry profiles one T cell receptor beta chain with its context. This sample is drawn from a study of T cell changes during pregnancy in multiple sclerosis. Measured with immunoSEQ multiplex PCR; TCRdb has only the in-frame clones, and not every one. The sample consists of tens of thousands of clones, 85% to 95% of them appearing once. The sequence was collected from a female donor in good health, enrolled as a control in a pregnancy study. Sequenced here: peripheral blood, sampled in the third trimester of pregnancy.

The CDR3, as DNA: TGTGCCAGCAGTTCGCAACTAGCGGGGTTCACAGATACGCAGTATTTT. Its protein product is CASSSQLAGFTDTQYF. This chain joins TRBV6-5 and TRBJ2-3; 10 nucleotides line up with TRBD2. The CDR3 has 16 residues. V dropped 4 bases and J dropped 2; count of bases not matched to a gene: 6. Germline lookup yields CDR1 MNHEY and CDR2 SVGAGI.